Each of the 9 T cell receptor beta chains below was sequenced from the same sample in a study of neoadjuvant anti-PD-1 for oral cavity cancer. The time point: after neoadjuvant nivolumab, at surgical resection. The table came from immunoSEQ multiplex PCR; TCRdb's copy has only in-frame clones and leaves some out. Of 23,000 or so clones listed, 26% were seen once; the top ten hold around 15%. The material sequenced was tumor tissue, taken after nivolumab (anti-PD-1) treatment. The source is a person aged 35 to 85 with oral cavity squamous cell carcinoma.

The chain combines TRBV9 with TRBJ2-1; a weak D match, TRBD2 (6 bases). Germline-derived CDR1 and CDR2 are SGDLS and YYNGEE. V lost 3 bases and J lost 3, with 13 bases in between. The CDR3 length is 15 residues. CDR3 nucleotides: TGTGCCAGCAGCGCAACCTTGGGGGGCTACAATGAGCAGTTCTTC. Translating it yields CASSATLGGYNEQFF.

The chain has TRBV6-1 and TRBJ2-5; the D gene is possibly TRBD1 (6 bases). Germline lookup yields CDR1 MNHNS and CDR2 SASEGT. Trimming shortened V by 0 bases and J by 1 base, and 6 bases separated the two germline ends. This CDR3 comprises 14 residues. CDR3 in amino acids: CASSEAQGQETQYF. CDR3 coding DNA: TGTGCCAGCAGTGAAGCACAGGGCCAAGAGACCCAGTACTTC.

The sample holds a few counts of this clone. CDR3 residues: CSVQDRTVSYNEQFF. In nucleotides, the CDR3 is TGCAGCGTGCAAGACCGTACCGTGTCCTACAATGAGCAGTTCTTC. The chain has TRBV29-1 and TRBJ2-1, with D unclear. The CDR3 loop spans 15 amino acids. Looked up from germline, CDR1 is SQVTM and CDR2 is ANQGSEA. V was trimmed by 6 bases and J by 1 base, leaving 16 bases between them.

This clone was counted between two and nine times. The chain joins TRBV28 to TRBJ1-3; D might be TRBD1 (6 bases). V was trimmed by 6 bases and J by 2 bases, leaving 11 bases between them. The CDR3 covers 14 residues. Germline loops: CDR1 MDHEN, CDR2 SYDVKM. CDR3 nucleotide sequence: TGTGCCAGCAGGCCTCAGGGGACTGGAAACACCATATATTTT. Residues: CASRPQGTGNTIYF.

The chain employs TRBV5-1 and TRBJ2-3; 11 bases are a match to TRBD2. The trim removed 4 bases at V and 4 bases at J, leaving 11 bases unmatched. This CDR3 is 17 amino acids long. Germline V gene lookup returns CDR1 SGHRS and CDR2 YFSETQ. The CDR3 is CASSPGNLAGGSDTQYF. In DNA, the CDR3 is TGCGCCAGCAGCCCAGGGAACCTAGCGGGGGGATCAGATACGCAGTATTTT.

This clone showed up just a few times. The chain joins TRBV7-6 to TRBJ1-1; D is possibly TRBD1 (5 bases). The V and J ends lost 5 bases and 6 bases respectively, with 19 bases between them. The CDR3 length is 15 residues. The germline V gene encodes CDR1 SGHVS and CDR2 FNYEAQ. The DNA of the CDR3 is TGTGCCAGCAGCCCCCGGGGAGGGGAAGGTGCTGAAGCTTTCTTT. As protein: CASSPRGGEGAEAFF.

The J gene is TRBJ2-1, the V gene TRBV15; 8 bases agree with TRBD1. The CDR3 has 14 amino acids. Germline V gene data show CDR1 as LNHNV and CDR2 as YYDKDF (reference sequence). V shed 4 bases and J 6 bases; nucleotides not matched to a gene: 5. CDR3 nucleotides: TGTGCCACCAGCATCCATGACAGGGGCAATGAGCAGTTCTTC. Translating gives CATSIHDRGNEQFF. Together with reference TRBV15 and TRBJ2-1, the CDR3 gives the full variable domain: DAMVIQNPRYQVTQFGKPVTLSCSQTLNHNVMYWYQQKSSQAPKLLFHYYDKDFNNEADTPDNFQSRRPNTSFCFLDIRSPGLGDTAMYLCATSIHDRGNEQFFGPGTRLTVL.

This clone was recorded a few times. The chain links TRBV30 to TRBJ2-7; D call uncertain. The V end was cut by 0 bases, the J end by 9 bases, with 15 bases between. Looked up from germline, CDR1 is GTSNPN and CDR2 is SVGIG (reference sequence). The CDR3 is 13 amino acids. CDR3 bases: TGTGCCTGGAGTGTGAAGCCGTTGGTCGTGCAGTACTTC. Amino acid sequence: CAWSVKPLVVQYF.

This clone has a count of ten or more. CDR3: CASSAGPNQPQHF. In DNA, the CDR3 is TGTGCCAGCAGCGCCGGGCCGAATCAGCCCCAGCATTTT. V gene TRBV7-9 combines with J gene TRBJ1-5; D gene unclear. The V gene lost 5 bases and the J gene lost 4 bases, with 9 bases spanning the gap. This CDR3 is built from 13 residues. Germline lookup yields CDR1 SEHNR and CDR2 FQNEAQ (reference sequence).